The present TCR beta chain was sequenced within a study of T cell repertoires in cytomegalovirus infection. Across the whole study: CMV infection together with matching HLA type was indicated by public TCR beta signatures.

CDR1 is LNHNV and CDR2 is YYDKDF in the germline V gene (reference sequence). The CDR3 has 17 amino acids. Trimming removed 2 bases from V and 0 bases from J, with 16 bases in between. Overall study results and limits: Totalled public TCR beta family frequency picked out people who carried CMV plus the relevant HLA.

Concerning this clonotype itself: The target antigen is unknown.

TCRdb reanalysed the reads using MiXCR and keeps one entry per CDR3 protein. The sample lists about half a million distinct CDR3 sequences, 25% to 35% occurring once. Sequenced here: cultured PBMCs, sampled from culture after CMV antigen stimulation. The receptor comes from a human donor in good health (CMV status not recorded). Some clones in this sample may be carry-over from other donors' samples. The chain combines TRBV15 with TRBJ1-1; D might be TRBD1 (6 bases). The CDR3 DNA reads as TGTGCCACCAGCAGAAAACAGGGATCAGGGATGAACACTGAAGCTTTCTTT. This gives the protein CATSRKQGSGMNTEAFF.